This T cell receptor beta chain is drawn from a study of cytomegalovirus exposure and HLA in healthy donors (dated by TCRdb to the late 2010s). In the study overall: An earlier analysis of about 560 of the donors reported 276 Gb of sequence data and around 110 million unique TCR beta sequences obtained from approximately 180 million T cells. Roughly 320 gigabases of sequencing data and around 80 million unique TCR sequences made up an early release that covered approximately 700 HLA-typed donors. Of the 398 genotyped donors, approximately 82% fell in the genetic ancestry cluster associated with self-reported Caucasian donors. The study was designed to test whether signatures of past pathogen exposure could be identified by cataloging public T cell receptors. The T cell repertoires of some 700 subjects were profiled by immunosequencing and related to cytomegalovirus serostatus. Besides the first cohort of some 670 subjects, a separate validation cohort made up of over a hundred different subjects was used. To predict cytomegalovirus infection status, the study combined high-throughput TCR immunosequencing, statistical association of individual TCRs with disease status, and machine learning. A later analysis re-examined previously published TCR beta repertoires from 600 to 700 donors and added high-resolution HLA genotyping to investigate patterns of TCR occurrence. The later analysis used no new phenotypic data to find candidate immune exposures, relying instead on TCR beta sequences and their occurrence across donors. An earlier analysis of more than 450 of the donors used high-throughput TCR beta sequencing to judge whether each TCR beta V gene segment behaved as functional or pseudogenic. Donor age, sex, ethnicity and CMV serostatus were compiled alongside the repertoire data. A later genetic analysis took genome-wide SNP genotypes for about three fifths of the roughly 670 donors and used that subset as a discovery cohort. All discovery cohort repertoires had been generated on a single sequencing platform. Both class I and class II loci were covered by HLA typing, at four-digit resolution. Typing coverage varied by locus: about 620-640 donors for A, B, C, DRB1 and DQB1; more than 500 for DQA1; about 570 for DPA1; around 490 for DPB1. Several DR-DQ haplotypes were treated as single units for association and clustering because of strong linkage in the cohort. Among around 400 genotyped donors of the cohort, an average of about 240,000 unique TCR beta nucleotide sequences was sequenced per donor, of which approximately 18% were non-productive. General conclusions and limits of the study: In vitro tests confirmed that a few of the cytomegalovirus-associated TCR beta chains recognize cytomegalovirus antigens. Most CMV-associated TCR beta chains appeared to be HLA-restricted in a later analysis, and the HLA associations seemed to be driven largely by CMV exposure. The classifier was reported to diagnose cytomegalovirus status with high specificity and sensitivity in both the original cohort and the validation cohort. The earlier analysis of some 540 of the donors excluded some 16 rarely observed V segments, including chromosome 9 orphons, because counts were too low. Assigning TCR associations to individual alleles was difficult when HLA alleles, especially DR and DQ, strongly co-occurred. In a later analysis, the rate of TCR association differed among HLA loci, with DRB1 alleles having the most associated TCRs and HLA-C alleles having the fewest. According to the authors, the approach could potentially be generalized to other disease states and immunological phenotypes. Roughly uniform sequencing depth across donors was assumed in presence/absence analyses, although this assumption may not hold. A later analysis associated 16,951 TCR beta sequences with specific HLA alleles at a false discovery rate of 0.05. The sequencing pipeline was judged likely to have produced a cluster of highly shared sequence variants as a technical artifact. In an earlier analysis of 587 of the donors, most TCR beta V segments were observed in productive rearrangements about 87% or about 30% of the time, broadly matching IMGT annotations. A total of fewer than 200 TCR beta chains were listed by the study as associated with cytomegalovirus. Correlated functional status among segregating V segments might be attributable to linkage disequilibrium, but an unknown experimental factor could not be ruled out. A later analysis found that HLA-associated TCR beta chains were more clonally expanded and had lower generation probabilities than equally common non-associated chains. In a later analysis, several top co-occurrence clusters were reported to appear linked to parvovirus B19, influenza, CMV and Epstein-Barr virus. A further reported finding was that TCR beta sequences accurately predicted the HLA-A and HLA-B alleles for most subjects in the first cohort. In a later genetic analysis, fewer N-insertions in productive TCRs were reported among donors in an Asian-associated ancestry cluster than the roughly 710-donor mean. In a later genetic analysis, a missense DCLRE1C variant was associated with V-gene and J-gene trimming of TCR beta chains, and the association was replicated in an independent cohort. While some public TCRs were present in many individuals, most TCR sequences turned up only very rarely across donors. CMV serostatus was the only immune exposure information available for the cohort. Because HLA typing was unavailable for some donors at each locus, only the typed subset was used in association tests. Only TCR beta chains were sequenced in this cohort, and the absence of alpha or paired-chain data limited detectable features.

The cohort comprised fewer than 700 healthy bone marrow donors. At the time of sampling, every cohort member was nominally healthy, though immune exposures that went unrecorded were likely present. The donor was CMV seronegative and belonged to the group of over 300 seronegative cohort members. A peripheral blood sample was provided by each donor, and peripheral blood mononuclear cells were used for TCR beta sequencing. Genomic DNA was extracted from the blood cell samples with the Qiagen DNeasy Blood Extraction Kit. Libraries came from the immunoSEQ multiplex PCR assay. The multiplex PCR relied on a mix of 60 forward primers for TCR Vbeta segments and 13 reverse primers for TCR Jbeta segments. Amplification of the CDR3 region of rearranged TCR beta genes was performed with a multiplex PCR assay on genomic DNA. The amplified TCR beta libraries were sequenced on the Illumina HiSeq System as 87-base-pair reads. From the authors' description of their analysis: A later analysis counted about 80 million unique TCR beta chains across the 550 to 700 repertoires, and 10 million to 11 million of these chains were shared by at least two donors. Raw reads were error-corrected and collapsed into unique sequences by a nearest-neighbor algorithm in which closely related sequences were merged to remove PCR and sequencing errors. V, D and J gene segments were assigned by aligning CDR3 sequences to IMGT reference sequences. For a sequence to be retained, at least a six-nucleotide match to both a V gene segment and a J gene segment was required. A rearrangement was called productive if the CDR3 had no stop codons and remained in frame with V and J, and every other rearrangement was called non-productive. CDR3 was defined according to IMGT convention as the region running from the second conserved V-encoded cysteine to the conserved J-encoded phenylalanine. The earlier analysis of about 590 of the donors excluded sequences that lacked an unambiguous match to a single V gene segment. An earlier analysis of some 500 of the donors classified V segments as functional when productive rearrangements were above 56.7% and as segregating when the standard deviation between donors was above 5%. To diagnose cytomegalovirus status from the catalog of TCR beta chain sequences, a statistical classification framework was built. V and J gene assignment, in a later analysis, came from comparing TCR nucleotide sequences with IMGT/GENE-DB human TR gene sequences. The TCRdist pipeline was used in a later analysis to assign CDR3 sequences and most-parsimonious VDJ recombination scenarios. In a later analysis, each TCR beta chain was defined by its CDR3 amino acid sequence together with its V-gene family, and reads without a unique V-gene family were excluded. To address suspected cross-contamination and a sequencing artifact, a later analysis removed 592 highly shared, low-generation-probability nucleotide sequences. For each public chain, a later analysis derived a clonal expansion index from normalized ranks of inferred template counts within each repertoire. A later analysis computed generation probabilities with a VDJ recombination model fitted to out-of-frame rearrangements, and checked the results against IGoR. In a later analysis, hypergeometric tests were used to score TCR-TCR, TCR-HLA and TCR-CMV co-occurrence, with a repertoire-size bias correction applied to TCR pairs. To estimate false discovery rates, a later analysis permuted the HLA or CMV assignments 20 times. In a later analysis, co-occurring TCRs were grouped using DBSCAN, with TCRdist sequence similarity added in when clustering inside HLA-allele-positive subsets. Repertoires with fewer than 30,000 or more than 120,000 public chains were left out of co-occurrence clustering, as were four to six repertoires with anomalous nucleotide sharing. The immuneACCESS repertoire file appears here via TCRdb, limited to in-frame rearrangements. These files lack a portion of the clones; in checked studies, under half of the deficit traces to unresolved V genes, and the cause of the others is not known. V and J calls and clone size are given by that table; D and trimming were obtained from the DNA. This sample's table has entries for about 130,000 clones. The ten largest clones take up over 0.8% of the sample.

Details on this clone: This clone's antigen is unknown.

The TCR originated in a man aged 18 to 35 in good health and CMV-seronegative. Sequenced material: PBMCs.

The CDR3 protein: CASSLDGTKETQYF. The bases read TGTGCCAGCAGCTTAGACGGGACTAAAGAGACCCAGTACTTC. In this chain, TRBV11-3 is recombined with TRBJ2-5, with 7 bases aligning to TRBD2. Compared with germline, V lacks 0 bases and J lacks 3 bases; bases without a gene match: 1. There are 14 amino acids in the CDR3, from cysteine to phenylalanine inclusive. Solely the CDR3 DNA is kept, with 42 bases framed from the first base. CDR1 is given as SGHNT and CDR2 as YENEEA, both from the germline V gene.